This record concerns one T cell receptor (beta chain) sequence. The study ran its PCR with 60 Vbeta and 13 Jbeta primers. Assay: immunoSEQ multiplex PCR; the TCRdb copy retains only in-frame clones and omits some. Here the sample spans approximately 190,000 clones, 80% being singletons. The sample comes from a study of cytomegalovirus exposure and HLA in healthy donors. This CDR3 has 16 residues. V was trimmed by 0 bases and J by 2 bases, leaving 13 bases between them. From germline, CDR1 is SGHNT and CDR2 YYREEE (reference sequence). This clonotype was obtained from a man aged 40-50 years in good health and CMV-seropositive. The chain joins TRBV5-4 to TRBJ2-3, with D maybe TRBD1 (5 bases). Source material: PBMCs. This CDR3 reads CASSLGGAGYTDTQYF. Here the CDR3 DNA reads TGTGCCAGCAGCTTGGGGGGCGCCGGCTACACAGATACGCAGTATTTT.